The 8 T cell receptor beta chains listed next were all sequenced from one sample in a study of identical twins. TCRdb re-called the 5' RACE reads through MiXCR, storing one row per CDR3 protein. Of hundreds of thousands of distinct CDR3 sequences in the sample, roughly a tenth were seen once. Sequenced material: memory (CD45RO+) T cells sorted from blood. The receptor set was obtained from a woman under 30 in good health.

This clonotype was counted a few times. This CDR3 is CSAGEGDYGYTF. The CDR3 DNA reads as TGCAGTGCTGGGGAGGGGGATTATGGCTACACCTTC. The chain combines TRBV20-1 with TRBJ1-2; a possible D gene is TRBD1 (6 bases). This CDR3 contains 12 residues. V lost 5 bases and J lost 5, with 12 bases in between. Germline loops: CDR1 DFQATT, CDR2 SNEGSKA (reference sequence).

The V and J genes are TRBV20-1 and TRBJ2-5, with 9 bases fitting TRBD1. The germline V gene has CDR1 DFQATT and CDR2 SNEGSKA (reference sequence). The CDR3 consists of 15 residues. With V trimmed by 5 bases and J by 5 bases, 12 bases remained unmatched. The CDR3 protein is CSAYGQGIAEETQYF. CDR3 in DNA: TGCAGTGCTTACGGACAGGGGATAGCGGAGGAGACCCAGTACTTC.

This clonotype occurred a few times. The CDR3 protein is CSAREIRGRVGYTF. CDR3 DNA sequence: TGCAGTGCTAGGGAGATTCGGGGGCGCGTCGGCTACACCTTC. V is TRBV20-1 and J is TRBJ1-2; the D gene is possibly TRBD1 (6 bases). The CDR3 extends over 14 amino acids. From germline, CDR1 is DFQATT and CDR2 SNEGSKA (reference sequence). The V and J ends lost 3 bases and 8 bases respectively, with 19 bases between them.

V gene TRBV5-6 combines with J gene TRBJ2-2; the D gene is possibly TRBD2 (5 bases). This CDR3 region has 16 residues. V was cut by 1 base and J by 4 bases, with 14 bases left in between. Germline CDR1 SGHDT, CDR2 YYEEEE. CDR3 DNA: TGTGCCAGCAGCTTGAGTCCTGGAGGAAGCACCGGGGAGCTGTTTTTT. It is translated as CASSLSPGGSTGELFF.

This clonotype has a handful of counts. The genes are TRBV12-5 and TRBJ2-5; unclear D gene. Germline CDR1 is LGHNT and CDR2 is FRNRAP. The V and J ends lost 4 bases and 4 bases respectively, with 7 bases between them. There are 12 residues in the CDR3. DNA of the CDR3: TGTGCTAGTGGTTGGGCCCCAGAGACCCAGTACTTC. Protein product: CASGWAPETQYF.

The sample holds many counts of this clonotype. The chain uses TRBV16 and TRBJ2-3; D is perhaps TRBD2 (6 bases). Trimming shortened V by 2 bases and J by 9 bases, and 12 bases separated the two germline ends. Germline V gives CDR1 KGHSY, CDR2 FQNENV. There are 13 residues in the CDR3. The CDR3 bases are TGTGCCAGCAGCCAAGCTGACCGGGGGACGCAGTATTTT. Encoded protein: CASSQADRGTQYF.

There are a few counts of this clonotype. This CDR3 is CASTPKGRSSYNEQFF. The CDR3 coding sequence is TGTGCCAGCACACCGAAGGGCAGAAGCTCCTACAATGAGCAGTTCTTC. The chain links TRBV12-3 or TRBV12-4 to TRBJ2-1; D gene uncertain. This CDR3 contains 16 residues. Deletions cut 7 bases from V and 0 bases from J, with 16 bases between.

V is TRBV20-1 and J is TRBJ1-5; no reliable D call. Germline assignment: CDR1 DFQATT and CDR2 SNEGSKA (reference sequence). Trimming took 3 bases from V and 7 from J, leaving 10 bases between them. This CDR3 is 12 amino acids long. The CDR3 here is CSASKVRQPQHF. In DNA form, the CDR3 reads TGCAGTGCTAGTAAGGTCAGGCAGCCCCAGCATTTT.